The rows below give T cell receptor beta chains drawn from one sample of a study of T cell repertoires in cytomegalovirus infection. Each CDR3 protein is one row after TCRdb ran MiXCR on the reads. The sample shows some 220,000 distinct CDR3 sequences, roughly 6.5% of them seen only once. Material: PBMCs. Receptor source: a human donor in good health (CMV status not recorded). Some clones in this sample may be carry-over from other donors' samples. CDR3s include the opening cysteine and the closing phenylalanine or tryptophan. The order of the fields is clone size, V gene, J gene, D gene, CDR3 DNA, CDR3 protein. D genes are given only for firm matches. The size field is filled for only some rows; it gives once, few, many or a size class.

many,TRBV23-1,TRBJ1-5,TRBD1,TGCGCCAGCAGTCAACCTACAGGGGGCAAGGGCAATCAGCCCCAGCATTTT,CASSQPTGGKGNQPQHF
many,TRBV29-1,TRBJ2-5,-,TGCAGCGTTGGGCCCAGAGGGCCAGAGACCCAGTACTTC,CSVGPRGPETQYF
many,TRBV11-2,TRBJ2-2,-,TGTGCCAGCAGCTTAGCCCCGTCGGGCACCGGGGAGCTGTTTTTT,CASSLAPSGTGELFF
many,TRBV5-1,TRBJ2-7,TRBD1,TGCGCCAGCAGCCTGCGGGACAGGGACTACGAGCAGTACTTC,CASSLRDRDYEQYF
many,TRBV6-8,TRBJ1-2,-,TGTGCCAGCAGTTACGCCGCCAGGACAAGAAACATCATCTATGGCTACACCTTC,CASSYAARTRNIIYGYTF
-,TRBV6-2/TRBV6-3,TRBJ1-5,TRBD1,TGTGCCAGCAGTTACTTTAATACAGGGGACGGTCAGCCCCAGCATTTT,CASSYFNTGDGQPQHF
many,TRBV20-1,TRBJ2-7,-,TGCAGTGCTAGAGAAGACAGCTACGAGCAGTACTTC,CSAREDSYEQYF
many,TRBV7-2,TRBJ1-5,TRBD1,TGTGCCAGCAGCACCCGGGACAGGGGGTCGCCCCAGCATTTT,CASSTRDRGSPQHF
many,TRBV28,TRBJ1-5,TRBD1,TGTGCCAGCAGTTTGACAGGGGACAATCAGCCCCAGCATTTT,CASSLTGDNQPQHF
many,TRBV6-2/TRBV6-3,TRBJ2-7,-,TGTGCCAGCAGTCCCGGGACTTATCCCTACGAGCAGTACTTC,CASSPGTYPYEQYF
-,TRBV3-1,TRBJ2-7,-,TGTGCCAGCAGCCAAAGAGGGCTAGGGAGCTACGAGCAGTACTTC,CASSQRGLGSYEQYF
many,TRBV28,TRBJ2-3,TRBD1,TGTGCCAGCAGTTTATATACAAGAAGTGGGACAGTTCCCACAGATACGCAGTATTTT,CASSLYTRSGTVPTDTQYF
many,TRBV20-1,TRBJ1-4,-,TGCAGTGCTAGAGACAGTTACAATGAAAAACTGTTTTTT,CSARDSYNEKLFF
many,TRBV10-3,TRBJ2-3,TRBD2,TGTGCCATCACCGAAGGACTAGCGGGGGGCACAGATACGCAGTATTTT,CAITEGLAGGTDTQYF
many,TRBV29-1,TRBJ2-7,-,TGCAGCGTTGTAGCAGACTACGAGCAGTACTTC,CSVVADYEQYF
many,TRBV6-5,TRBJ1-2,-,TGTGCCAGCAGTTACTCCGGGGGCGGCTACACCTTC,CASSYSGGGYTF
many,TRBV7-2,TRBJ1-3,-,TGTGCCAGCAGCTTAGCGGGGGGCAGGAAGGGATTCAACACCATATATTTT,CASSLAGGRKGFNTIYF
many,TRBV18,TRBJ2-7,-,TGTGCCAGCTCACCAAGAGACACGGCCTACGAGCAGTACTTC,CASSPRDTAYEQYF
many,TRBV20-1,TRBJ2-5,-,TGCAGTGCGACTAGGACAGAAGAGACCCAGTACTTC,CSATRTEETQYF
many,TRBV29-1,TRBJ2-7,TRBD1,TGCAGCGTGTCCACAGGGGGCGTCTACGAGCAGTACTTC,CSVSTGGVYEQYF
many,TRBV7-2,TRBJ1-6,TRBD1,TGTGCCAGCAGGGGCTCAGGACAGGCCCTCCACTTT,CASRGSGQALHF
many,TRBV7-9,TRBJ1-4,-,TGTGCCAGCAGCTTAGGTTACCGACCTTCGGAGGGTGAAAAACTGTTTTTT,CASSLGYRPSEGEKLFF
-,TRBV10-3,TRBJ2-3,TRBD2,TGTGCCATCGGAGATGTGCGGACTAGCGGGGGGGATACAGATACGCAGTATTTT,CAIGDVRTSGGDTDTQYF
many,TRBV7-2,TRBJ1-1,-,TGTGCCAGCAGCCTGTTAGCCTTGAACACTGAAGCTTTCTTT,CASSLLALNTEAFF
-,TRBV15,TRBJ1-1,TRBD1,TGTGCCACCAGCAGAACCGACAGGGCCACTGAAGCTTTCTTT,CATSRTDRATEAFF
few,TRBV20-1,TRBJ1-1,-,TGCAGTGCTAGACAGGCGAACACTGAAGCTTTCTTT,CSARQANTEAFF
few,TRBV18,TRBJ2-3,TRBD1,TGTGCCAGCTCAGCAAGGGGGCCCAGCACAGATACGCAGTATTTT,CASSARGPSTDTQYF
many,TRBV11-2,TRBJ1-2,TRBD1,TGTGCCAGCAGCTTAGATCCGGGCAGGGGGATTTATGGCTACACCTTC,CASSLDPGRGIYGYTF
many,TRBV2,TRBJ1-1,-,TGTGCCAGCAGTGAATTAACGGGTAACACTGAAGCTTTCTTT,CASSELTGNTEAFF
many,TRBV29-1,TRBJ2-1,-,TGCAGCGTTGAAGGGTTAGCGCTTAATGAGCAGTTCTTC,CSVEGLALNEQFF
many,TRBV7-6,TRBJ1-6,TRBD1,TGTGCCAGCAGCTCCACAGGGGGAATTTCACCCCTCCACTTT,CASSSTGGISPLHF
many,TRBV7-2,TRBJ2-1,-,TGTGCCAGCAGCCAGCCATCGCCCTACAATGAGCAGTTCTTC,CASSQPSPYNEQFF
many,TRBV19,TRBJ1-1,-,TGTGCCAGTAGTATTGGGGACTGGTCTACGAACACTGAAGCTTTCTTT,CASSIGDWSTNTEAFF
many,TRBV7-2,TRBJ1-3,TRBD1,TGTGCCAGCAGCATCCGGACAGGGGCTGGAAACACCATATATTTT,CASSIRTGAGNTIYF
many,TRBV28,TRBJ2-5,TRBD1,TGTGCCAGCAGGACCTCACGACAGGGGTGGAAGGAGACCCAGTACTTC,CASRTSRQGWKETQYF
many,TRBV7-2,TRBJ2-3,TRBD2,TGTGCCAGCAGCCCCCGGGAGGGGACGCAGTATTTT,CASSPREGTQYF
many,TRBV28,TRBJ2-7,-,TGTGCCAGCACCCGGGACATAACCTACGAGCAGTACTTC,CASTRDITYEQYF
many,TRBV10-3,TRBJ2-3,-,TGTGCCATCAGCCGTAGCGGAAGCACAGATACGCAGTATTTT,CAISRSGSTDTQYF
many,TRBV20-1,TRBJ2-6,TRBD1,TGCAGTGTAAGCCGACAGGGGGCAAAAGGGGCCAACGTCCTGACTTTC,CSVSRQGAKGANVLTF
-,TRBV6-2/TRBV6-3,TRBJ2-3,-,TGTGCCAGCAGACCCGCCGGCGGGGCCATAAGGCAGTATTTT,CASRPAGGAIRQYF
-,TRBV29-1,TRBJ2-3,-,TGCAGTGACGGAGCCGATACGCGGTATTTT,CSDGADTRYF
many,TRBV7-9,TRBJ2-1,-,TGTGCCAGCAGCCATTTTGAGCAGTTCTTC,CASSHFEQFF
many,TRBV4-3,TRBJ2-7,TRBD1,TGCGCCAGCAGCCCAGAACAGGGGTCCTACGAGCAGTACTTC,CASSPEQGSYEQYF